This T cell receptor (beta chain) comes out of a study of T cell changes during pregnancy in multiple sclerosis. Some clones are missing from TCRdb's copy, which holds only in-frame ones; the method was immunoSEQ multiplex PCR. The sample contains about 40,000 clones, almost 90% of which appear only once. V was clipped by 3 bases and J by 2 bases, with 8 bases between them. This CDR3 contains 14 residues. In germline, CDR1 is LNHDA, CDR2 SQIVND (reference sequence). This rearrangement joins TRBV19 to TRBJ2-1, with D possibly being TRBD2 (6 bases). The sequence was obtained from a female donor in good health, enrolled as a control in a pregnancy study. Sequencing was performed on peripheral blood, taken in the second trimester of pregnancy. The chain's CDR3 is CASSIAGTYNEQFF. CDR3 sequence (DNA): TGTGCCAGTAGTATCGCGGGGACCTACAATGAGCAGTTCTTC.